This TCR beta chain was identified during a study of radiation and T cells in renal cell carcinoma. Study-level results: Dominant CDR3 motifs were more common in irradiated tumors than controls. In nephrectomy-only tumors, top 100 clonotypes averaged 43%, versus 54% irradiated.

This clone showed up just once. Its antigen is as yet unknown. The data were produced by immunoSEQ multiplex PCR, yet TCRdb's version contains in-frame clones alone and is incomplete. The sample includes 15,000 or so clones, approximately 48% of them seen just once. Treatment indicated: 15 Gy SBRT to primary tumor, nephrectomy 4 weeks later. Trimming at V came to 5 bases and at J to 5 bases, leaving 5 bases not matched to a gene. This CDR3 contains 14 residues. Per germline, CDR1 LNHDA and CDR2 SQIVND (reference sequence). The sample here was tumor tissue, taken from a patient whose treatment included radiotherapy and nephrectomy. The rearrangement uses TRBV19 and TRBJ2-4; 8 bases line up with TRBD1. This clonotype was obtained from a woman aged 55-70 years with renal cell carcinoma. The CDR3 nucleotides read TGTGCCAGTAGTCCAAGACAGGGGCAAAACATTCAGTACTTC. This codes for CASSPRQGQNIQYF.